One sample yielded the 9 T cell receptor beta chains listed below, sequenced in a study of blood T cell repertoires in COVID-19 (TCRdb year 2020). The method behind the library was the immunoSEQ multiplex PCR assay. TCRdb retrieved this table from immuneACCESS and kept in-frame rearrangements only. Not all clones are present; in checked studies, unresolved V genes account for under half, and no reason is known for the remainder. This sample comprises some 100,000 clones, approximately 90% of them detected only once. The ten largest clones represent 2.1% of the sample. The sample consisted of peripheral blood. Source of these receptors: a man in his fifties with active COVID-19.

CDR3 sequence: CSASPGDATGELFF. The CDR3 bases are TGCAGTGCTAGTCCGGGAGATGCCACCGGGGAGCTGTTTTTT. This chain connects TRBV20-1 to TRBJ2-2; D is perhaps TRBD2 (6 bases). The CDR3 is 14 residues long. The V gene's germline CDR1 is DFQATT and CDR2 SNEGSKA (reference sequence). V lost 3 bases, J lost 4 bases, and 12 bases lay in between.

The chain joins TRBV7-3 to TRBJ2-5, with D tentatively TRBD1 (5 bases). V was pared by 5 bases and J by 5 bases, with 18 bases between. Germline loops: CDR1 SGHTA, CDR2 FQGTGA. This CDR3 contains 15 residues. The CDR3 DNA reads as TGTGCCAGCAGCGTGTCAGGGATAGTGGAGGAGACCCAGTACTTC. It yields the protein CASSVSGIVEETQYF.

V and J are TRBV25-1 and TRBJ2-1; 12 bases agree with TRBD2. This CDR3 comprises 15 residues. CDR1 is MGHDK, CDR2 SYGVNS, per germline. V trimming: 7 bases; J trimming: 3 bases; junction bases outside the gene matches: 4. The CDR3 coding sequence is TGTGCCAGCATAAGGACTAGCGGGGTCTACAATGAGCAGTTCTTC. Amino acid sequence: CASIRTSGVYNEQFF.

The chain joins TRBV13 to TRBJ1-1; D ambiguous. Trimming took off 2 bases at V and 4 bases at J, with 14 bases between the two ends. Germline V gene lookup returns CDR1 PRHDT and CDR2 FYEKMQ (reference sequence). The CDR3 covers 15 residues. The CDR3 nucleotides read TGTGCCAGCAGCTTACGACAAGGGCGGGGCACTGAAGCTTTCTTT. This sequence encodes CASSLRQGRGTEAFF.

This clone appeared once. This chain joins TRBV10-1 and TRBJ1-1; TRBD1 is a possible D gene (6 bases). This CDR3 has 14 amino acids. Germline V gene data show CDR1 as WNHNN and CDR2 as SYGVQD (reference sequence). The ends were cut back, 6 bases at V and 5 bases at J, with 16 bases in the middle. In nucleotides, the CDR3 is TGCGCCAGCAGCCAAGGACAGAGGGAGACTGAAGCTTTCTTT. Its protein product is CASSQGQRETEAFF.

The CDR3 nucleotides read TGTGCCAGCAGGCAATACCGGGACTCCAACACTGAAGCTTTCTTT. It codes for CASRQYRDSNTEAFF. The J gene is TRBJ1-1, the V gene TRBV6-5, with D maybe TRBD1 (5 bases). The CDR3 sequence is 15 residues long. Trimming took 6 bases from V and 2 from J, leaving 16 bases between them. Germline assignment: CDR1 MNHEY and CDR2 SVGAGI.

On this clone itself: At the DNA level, this CDR3 is encoded by other sequences in the same sample as well. The rearrangement joins TRBV28 to TRBJ1-1; D remains unclear. Trimming stripped 3 bases from V and 1 base from J, with 6 bases between. CDR3 length: 13 residues. Germline lookup yields CDR1 MDHEN and CDR2 SYDVKM. The CDR3 sequence: CASSLGRNTEAFF. In nucleotides, the CDR3 is TGTGCCAGCAGTTTGGGCAGGAACACTGAAGCTTTCTTT.

The V call is TRBV27, the J call TRBJ2-1; D may be TRBD1 (7 bases). This CDR3 region has 17 residues. The germline V gene encodes CDR1 MNHEY and CDR2 SMNVEV (reference sequence). V lost 3 bases and J 3 bases, leaving 18 bases between the germline ends. DNA of the CDR3: TGTGCCAGCAGTTTCCAAGGGGGGACAGTAAGCTACAATGAGCAGTTCTTC. Amino acids: CASSFQGGTVSYNEQFF.

V usage is TRBV9 and J usage is TRBJ1-5; 7 nucleotides align to TRBD1. Germline values: CDR1 SGDLS, CDR2 YYNGEE. V was pared by 4 bases and J by 4 bases, with 5 bases of the junction left unmatched. The CDR3 length is 14 residues. The CDR3 bases are TGTGCCAGCAGCACAGGGGTAGGTAATCAGCCCCAGCATTTT. It encodes CASSTGVGNQPQHF.